The 26 T cell receptor beta chains below come from one sample, sequenced in a study of PD-1 blockade in classical Hodgkin lymphoma. The method was immunoSEQ multiplex PCR; TCRdb's version includes in-frame clones alone and lacks a portion of them. This sample has about 93,000 clones, with 75% to 85% found just once. Each patient relapsed following autologous stem cell transplantation, and prior brentuximab vedotin exposure differed. The sample here was peripheral blood mononuclear cells (PBMCs), taken before the second cycle of nivolumab. These receptors were taken from a human donor with classical Hodgkin lymphoma.

J is TRBJ2-5 and V is TRBV7-9, with D possibly being TRBD1 or TRBD2 (5 bases each). The CDR3 has 14 residues. CDR1 SEHNR and CDR2 FQNEAQ come from the germline V gene (reference sequence). Trimming took off 4 bases at V and 9 bases at J, with 18 bases between the two ends. CDR3 sequence (DNA): TGTGCCAGCAGCTCCCGGGACGCGCTCGGGGCCCAGTACTTC. Translation gives CASSSRDALGAQYF.

The chain links TRBV18 to TRBJ2-7, with D perhaps matching TRBD1 or TRBD2 (5 bases each). The length of the CDR3 is 14 residues. Germline V CDR1 and CDR2: KGHSH, LQKENI. V was cut by 6 bases and J by 3 bases, with 15 bases left in between. CDR3 in amino acids: CASSQGAEYYEQYF. The CDR3 DNA reads as TGTGCCAGCTCCCAGGGAGCGGAATACTACGAGCAGTACTTC.

The V and J genes are TRBV2 and TRBJ1-3; the D is unclear. The CDR3 has 12 residues. From germline, CDR1 is SNHLY and CDR2 FYNNEI. Trimming shortened V by 5 bases and J by 0 bases, and 2 bases separated the two germline ends. This chain's CDR3 is CASSPSGNTIYF. The CDR3, as DNA: TGTGCCAGCAGTCCCTCTGGAAACACCATATATTTT.

The chain couples TRBV28 to TRBJ1-2, with a tentative D call TRBD1 (5 bases). Germline CDR1 is MDHEN and CDR2 is SYDVKM. V lost 6 bases, J lost 0 bases, and 8 bases lay in between. The CDR3 contains 13 residues. The CDR3 is CASRDKTNYGYTF. The CDR3, as DNA: TGTGCCAGCAGGGACAAGACTAACTATGGCTACACCTTC.

The genes are TRBV29-1 and TRBJ2-5; maybe TRBD1 (5 bases). Germline V gene lookup returns CDR1 SQVTM and CDR2 ANQGSEA. Trimming took off 2 bases at V and 1 base at J, with 8 bases between the two ends. The CDR3 contains 13 residues. The CDR3 nucleotides are TGCAGCGTTGAACAGGGCGCCCAAGAGACCCAGTACTTC. Amino acid sequence: CSVEQGAQETQYF.

The J gene is TRBJ2-3, the V gene TRBV5-5; D ambiguous. The CDR3 is made up of 13 amino acids. V was trimmed by 1 base and J by 1 base, leaving 4 bases between them. CDR1 is SGHKS and CDR2 is YYEKEE in the germline V gene (reference sequence). The CDR3 spells CASSLYGTDTQYF. CDR3 bases: TGTGCCAGCAGCTTGTACGGCACAGATACGCAGTATTTT.

This clone has just one count. V and J are TRBV6-1 and TRBJ1-1; no reliable D call. The V end was cut by 2 bases, the J end by 0 bases, with 10 bases between. The CDR3 spans 15 residues. Germline CDR1 reads MNHNS; CDR2 reads SASEGT. CDR3 coding DNA: TGTGCCAGCAGTGAATCTTCAGGCATGAACACTGAAGCTTTCTTT. It specifies CASSESSGMNTEAFF.

This chain links TRBV10-1 with TRBJ2-1; tentative D call: TRBD1 (5 bases). The CDR3 runs to 14 residues. Per germline, CDR1 WNHNN and CDR2 SYGVQD (reference sequence). V was shortened by 3 bases and J by 6 bases, with 12 bases between the two germline ends. As DNA, the CDR3 is TGCGCCAGCAGTGACCAGGGTGGTACCAATGAGCAGTTCTTC. Protein product: CASSDQGGTNEQFF.

Only a few counts were recorded for this clone. This chain connects TRBV19 to TRBJ2-1, with a tentative D call TRBD1 (5 bases). Germline-derived CDR1 and CDR2 are LNHDA and SQIVND (reference sequence). V gave up 3 bases and J gave up 12 bases, with 15 bases separating them. The CDR3 has 13 amino acids. Here the CDR3 reads CASSIAQASGQFF. Written as DNA, the CDR3 is TGTGCCAGTAGTATTGCACAGGCGTCGGGGCAGTTCTTC. Looking up the rest from reference TRBV19 and TRBJ2-1 gives the full variable domain: DGGITQSPKYLFRKEGQNVTLSCEQNLNHDAMYWYRQDPGQGLRLIYYSQIVNDFQKGDIAEGYSVSREKKESFPLTVTSAQKNPTAFYLCASSIAQASGQFFGPGTRLTVL.

The V call is TRBV5-1, the J call TRBJ1-2; the D is unclear. The V gene's germline CDR1 is SGHRS and CDR2 YFSETQ. This CDR3 contains 14 residues. Deletions cut 0 bases from V and 5 bases from J, with 11 bases between. This CDR3 is CASSLEGRTYGYTF. The CDR3 nucleotides are TGCGCCAGCAGCTTGGAAGGCAGGACTTATGGCTACACCTTC.

The J gene is TRBJ2-1, the V gene TRBV7-9; TRBD1 matches 7 bases. Germline V gives CDR1 SEHNR, CDR2 FQNEAQ (reference sequence). The CDR3 totals 15 residues. J was trimmed by 2 bases and V by 4 bases; bases with no gene match: 5. The CDR3 loop reads CASSSQGYTYNEQFF. CDR3 nucleotide sequence: TGTGCCAGCAGCTCACAGGGGTATACCTACAATGAGCAGTTCTTC.

CDR3 nucleotide sequence: TGTGCCAGCTCACCGATCTTGGCTAACTATGGCTACACCTTC. Its translation is CASSPILANYGYTF. V gene TRBV18 combines with J gene TRBJ1-2; D ambiguous. The CDR3 covers 14 residues. V was cut by 3 bases and J by 0 bases, with 8 bases left in between. Per germline, CDR1 KGHSH and CDR2 LQKENI.

This chain uses TRBV7-9 with TRBJ2-3; 10 bases are a match to TRBD2. The J segment lost 2 bases and the V segment lost 8 bases, leaving 10 bases of the junction unmatched. Per germline, CDR1 SEHNR and CDR2 FQNEAQ (reference sequence). The CDR3 runs 16 residues. The CDR3 reads CASLAGTSAITDTQYF. CDR3 nucleotide sequence: TGTGCCAGCTTGGCTGGGACTAGCGCTATCACAGATACGCAGTATTTT. Together with reference TRBV7-9 and TRBJ2-3, the CDR3 gives the full variable domain: DTGVSQNPRHKITKRGQNVTFRCDPISEHNRLYWYRQTLGQGPEFLTYFQNEAQLEKSRLLSDRFSAERPKGSFSTLEIQRTEQGDSAMYLCASLAGTSAITDTQYFGPGTRLTVL.

This sequence joins TRBV6-5 and TRBJ2-3; TRBD2 matches 7 bases. Germline CDR1 and CDR2: MNHEY and SVGAGI. Germline trimming cut 7 bases from V and 1 base from J; bases unmatched to any gene: 8. The CDR3 contains 15 residues. The CDR3 reads CASTESGTRTDTQYF. As DNA, the CDR3 is TGTGCCAGCACCGAAAGCGGGACCCGCACAGATACGCAGTATTTT.

The chain carries TRBV7-6 and TRBJ1-1; D not certain. V was shortened by 5 bases and J by 0 bases, with 7 bases between the two germline ends. The CDR3 runs to 13 residues. Germline V CDR1 and CDR2: SGHVS, FNYEAQ. CDR3 DNA sequence: TGTGCCAGCAGCGGCGATTTGAACACTGAAGCTTTCTTT. Amino acids: CASSGDLNTEAFF.

The V gene is TRBV5-6, the J gene TRBJ2-1, with D perhaps TRBD1 (5 bases). The CDR3 extends over 15 amino acids. Germline V CDR1 and CDR2: SGHDT, YYEEEE. V was clipped by 1 base and J by 5 bases, with 13 bases between them. The CDR3 region has the DNA TGTGCCAGCAGCTTGATTTCCAGGGCCAACAATGAGCAGTTCTTC. It is translated as CASSLISRANNEQFF.

The chain couples TRBV9 to TRBJ2-7; D might be TRBD1 or TRBD2, each matching 5 bases. The germline V and J ends were trimmed by 4 bases and 0 bases, with 8 bases remaining between them. Germline V gene sequence: CDR1 SGDLS, CDR2 YYNGEE. This CDR3 spans 13 amino acids. CDR3 in DNA: TGTGCCAGCAGCAGGGACCCCTCCTACGAGCAGTACTTC. Translated, it gives CASSRDPSYEQYF.

This clone occurred a few times. The chain joins TRBV10-3 to TRBJ1-1, with TRBD1 matching 7 bases. V shed 4 bases, J shed 0 bases, and the junction held 5 bases outside the gene matches. The CDR3 is made up of 15 amino acids. CDR1 and CDR2 (germline): ENHRY, SYGVKD. CDR3 region: CAISVAGTVNTEAFF. CDR3 in DNA: TGTGCCATCAGTGTCGCCGGGACAGTGAACACTGAAGCTTTCTTT.

J is TRBJ1-2 and V is TRBV6-5; 10 positions match TRBD1. V lost 6 bases to trimming and J lost 8 bases; unmatched junction nucleotides: 3. This CDR3 is 12 amino acids long. In germline, CDR1 is MNHEY, CDR2 SVGAGI. DNA for the CDR3: TGTGCCAGCAGGACAGGGGGCGCAGGCTACACCTTC. The encoded protein is CASRTGGAGYTF.

The rearrangement uses TRBV27 and TRBJ1-5; D gene uncertain. Germline loops: CDR1 MNHEY, CDR2 SMNVEV (reference sequence). Trimming took 0 bases from V and 0 from J, leaving 6 bases between them. The CDR3 is 15 amino acids. CDR3 loop: CASSLSRGSNQPQHF. The CDR3 nucleotides read TGTGCCAGCAGTTTATCGCGCGGTAGCAATCAGCCCCAGCATTTT.

The rearrangement uses TRBV18 and TRBJ2-7; the D gene is possibly TRBD1 (6 bases). V was cut by 3 bases and J by 1 base, with 10 bases left in between. This CDR3 region has 14 residues. Germline CDR1 KGHSH, CDR2 LQKENI. CDR3 residues: CASSPRTDSYEQYF. The DNA of the CDR3 is TGTGCCAGCTCACCCAGGACAGATTCCTACGAGCAGTACTTC.

This clone was recorded only once. The rearrangement joins TRBV7-2 to TRBJ2-7; TRBD2 aligns across 13 bases. The V segment lost 8 bases and the J segment 4 bases; nucleotides outside the gene matches: 11. CDR1 SGHTA and CDR2 FQGNSA come from the germline V gene. The CDR3 consists of 16 residues. Here the CDR3 reads CASAKDRTSGSYEQYF. Here the CDR3 DNA reads TGTGCCAGCGCGAAAGACCGGACTAGCGGGAGTTACGAGCAGTACTTC. The full variable domain, with the rest looked up from reference TRBV7-2 and TRBJ2-7, is GAGVSQSPSNKVTEKGKDVELRCDPISGHTALYWYRQSLGQGLEFLIYFQGNSAPDKSGLPSDRFSAERTGGSVSTLTIQRTQQEDSAVYLCASAKDRTSGSYEQYFGPGTRLTVT.

The J gene is TRBJ1-3, the V gene TRBV6-1; perhaps TRBD1 as D (6 bases). The V gene lost 7 bases and the J gene lost 5 bases, with 18 bases spanning the gap. The CDR3 extends over 15 amino acids. Germline values: CDR1 MNHNS, CDR2 SASEGT. The CDR3 sequence: CASTEGGFVRNTIYF. The CDR3 region has the DNA TGTGCCAGCACGGAGGGGGGGTTTGTTAGAAACACCATATATTTT.

The chain recombines TRBV6-1 with TRBJ1-2; 9 bases line up with TRBD1. V gave up 4 bases and J gave up 4 bases; unmatched junction bases: 7. Germline assignment: CDR1 MNHNS and CDR2 SASEGT. This CDR3 has 15 amino acids. In DNA, the CDR3 is TGTGCCAGCAGTGGACAAGGGACAGGGAGCTATGGCTACACCTTC. Its translation: CASSGQGTGSYGYTF.

This sequence joins TRBV10-3 and TRBJ2-6; D may match TRBD1 or TRBD2 (5 bases each). The CDR3 loop spans 15 amino acids. The germline gives CDR1 ENHRY, CDR2 SYGVKD. With 4 bases removed from V and 2 bases from J, the gap between germline ends came to 9 bases. The CDR3 sequence: CAISGGSPGANVLTF. In DNA, the CDR3 is TGTGCCATCAGTGGGGGGTCTCCTGGGGCCAACGTCCTGACTTTC.

The chain couples TRBV28 to TRBJ2-1; D perhaps matches TRBD2 (5 bases). Per the germline V gene, CDR1 is MDHEN and CDR2 is SYDVKM. V lost 6 bases and J lost 4, with 10 bases in between. This CDR3 region has 13 residues. This CDR3 reads CASRLGLYNEQFF. Here the CDR3 DNA reads TGTGCCAGCAGACTAGGGCTTTACAATGAGCAGTTCTTC.